The subject of this entry is one T cell receptor (beta chain). Its antigen is unknown. This entry is derived from a study of long-term antiretroviral therapy in people with HIV. Broader study findings: Transplant donor controls retained higher diversity, though diversity increased after ART. Repertoire dominance by clones expanded before ART was seen at all time points. Repertoires with HIV possessed tighter CDR3 length spans than those of controls.

The assay, immunoSEQ v3.0, was run at survey level. A target of about 35,000-55,000 T-cell genomes per sample was set for sequencing. Libraries were prepared by immunoSEQ multiplex PCR; TCRdb keeps only in-frame clonotypes and omits some of them. The sample carries 20,000 to 25,000 clones, more than 80% recorded once. This CDR3 has 15 residues. V gave up 2 bases and J gave up 0 bases, with 8 bases separating them. From germline, CDR1 is SEHNR and CDR2 FQNEAQ (reference sequence). The source material was unsorted PBMCs, sampled 7.6 years after starting antiretroviral therapy. The receptor was derived from a middle-aged woman with HIV. The chain joins TRBV7-9 to TRBJ1-5; D is ambiguous. CDR3 residues: CASSLQGHSNQPQHF. DNA for the CDR3: TGTGCCAGCAGCTTACAAGGGCATAGCAATCAGCCCCAGCATTTT.